This is a list of T cell receptor beta chains from one sample in a study of blood T cell repertoires in COVID-19. Assay: immunoSEQ multiplex PCR; the TCRdb copy retains only in-frame clones and omits some. This sample yields 220,000 or so clones, of which roughly 80% are seen a single time; 2% to 2.5% belongs to the top ten. What was sequenced was peripheral blood. The receptors originated from an older woman with acute or convalescent COVID-19. Both conserved end residues are part of each CDR3. A D gene is named only where the DNA matches it firmly. A row's size may be missing; if present it is once, few, many or a size class.

j_call	v_call	d_call	clone_size	cdr3_aa	cdr3_nt
TRBJ2-1	TRBV7-2	-	-	CASSPHLPKQFF	TGTGCCAGCAGCCCACATCTCCCGAAGCAGTTCTTC
TRBJ2-1	TRBV19	TRBD2	-	CASSKGLTSGGARQFF	TGTGCCAGTAGTAAAGGGTTGACTAGCGGGGGGGCCAGGCAGTTCTTC
TRBJ1-5	TRBV19	TRBD1	-	CASSDRAVNQPQHF	TGTGCCAGTTCGGACAGGGCCGTCAATCAGCCCCAGCATTTT
TRBJ2-7	TRBV4-3	-	-	CASSQAGTKSSYEQYF	TGCGCCAGCAGCCAGGCCGGGACAAAGAGCTCCTACGAGCAGTACTTC
TRBJ1-5	TRBV7-2	TRBD1	few	CASSLFRGANQPQHF	TGTGCCAGCAGCTTATTCAGGGGGGCCAATCAGCCCCAGCATTTT
TRBJ1-2	TRBV29-1	TRBD1	-	CSVEVQGTYGYTF	TGCAGCGTTGAAGTACAGGGGACCTATGGCTACACCTTC
TRBJ1-1	TRBV5-4	-	-	CASEETVGTEAFF	TGTGCCAGCGAAGAAACAGTGGGCACTGAAGCTTTCTTT
TRBJ2-4	TRBV6-4	-	-	CASSPAGGKNIQYF	TGTGCCAGCAGTCCCGCAGGGGGGAAAAACATTCAGTACTTC
TRBJ1-6	TRBV6-5	-	few	CASSSRPGGSPLHF	TGTGCCAGCAGTTCCAGGCCGGGGGGATCACCCCTCCACTTT
TRBJ1-1	TRBV27	-	-	CASRTDRTTEAFF	TGTGCCAGCAGGACCGACAGAACCACTGAAGCTTTCTTT
TRBJ1-2	TRBV19	-	once	CATLSSPQENYGYTF	TGTGCCACCCTTTCCTCGCCACAGGAGAACTATGGCTACACCTTC
TRBJ2-3	TRBV9	-	once	CASSLGGTDTQYF	TGTGCCAGCAGTCTCGGAGGGACAGATACGCAGTATTTT
TRBJ1-2	TRBV13	-	-	CASSPRGNYGYTF	TGTGCCAGCAGCCCGCGGGGGAACTATGGCTACACCTTC
TRBJ2-3	TRBV9	TRBD2	-	CASSVGGGGTDTQYF	TGTGCCAGCAGCGTAGGCGGGGGAGGCACAGATACGCAGTATTTT
TRBJ2-7	TRBV7-2	TRBD1	-	CASSSNRGPYEQYF	TGTGCCAGCAGCTCTAACAGGGGCCCCTACGAGCAGTACTTC
TRBJ1-2	TRBV5-4	TRBD1	once	CASSLVDRVFHGYTF	TGTGCCAGCAGCTTGGTGGACAGGGTCTTTCATGGCTACACCTTC
TRBJ1-1	TRBV6-2/TRBV6-3	TRBD1	-	CASSYSRKDRGTEAFF	TGTGCCAGCAGTTACTCCCGGAAGGACAGGGGCACTGAAGCTTTCTTT
TRBJ2-7	TRBV4-3	TRBD2	-	CASSQTTSGGYEQYF	TGCGCCAGCAGCCAAACAACTAGCGGGGGCTACGAGCAGTACTTC
TRBJ2-1	TRBV3-1/TRBV3-2	TRBD1	once	CASSPQLGQGGHEQFF	TGTGCCAGCAGCCCCCAACTGGGACAGGGTGGTCATGAGCAGTTCTTC
TRBJ1-4	TRBV4-3	-	-	CASSQDTGRKLFF	TGCGCCAGCAGCCAAGATACAGGGCGAAAACTGTTTTTT
TRBJ1-1	TRBV28	-	-	CVSGGLLTEAFF	TGTGTCTCGGGGGGCCTTTTGACTGAAGCTTTCTTT
TRBJ1-4	TRBV5-1	-	few	CASSYTATNEKLFF	TGCGCCAGCAGCTATACAGCAACTAATGAAAAACTGTTTTTT
TRBJ1-2	TRBV11-2	-	-	CASSGEGYGYTF	TGTGCCAGCAGCGGGGAGGGGTATGGCTACACCTTC
TRBJ1-5	TRBV19	-	few	CASSISLYSNQPQHF	TGTGCCAGTAGTATTTCACTGTATAGCAATCAGCCCCAGCATTTT
TRBJ2-7	TRBV30	TRBD2	-	CAWTLPGLAEQYF	TGTGCCTGGACCCTGCCGGGACTAGCGGAGCAGTACTTC
TRBJ2-5	TRBV5-4	-	-	CASRPGDQETQYF	TGTGCCAGCAGACCGGGGGACCAAGAGACCCAGTACTTC
TRBJ1-3	TRBV30	-	once	CASYTLSGNTIYF	TGTGCCTCGTACACGCTTTCTGGAAACACCATATATTTT
TRBJ2-2	TRBV5-4	TRBD2	-	CASSPGLAGAANTGELFF	TGTGCCAGCAGCCCGGGACTAGCGGGGGCCGCGAACACCGGGGAGCTGTTTTTT
TRBJ1-6	TRBV7-9	TRBD1	-	CASSPGTGVRSPLHF	TGTGCCAGCAGCCCCGGGACAGGGGTGCGATCACCCCTCCACTTT
TRBJ1-1	TRBV6-2/TRBV6-3	-	-	CASSSTGSGLNTEAFF	TGTGCCAGCAGTTCTACAGGGTCCGGCCTGAACACTGAAGCTTTCTTT
TRBJ2-5	TRBV4-2	TRBD1	once	CASSQRQGETQYF	TGTGCCAGCAGCCAACGACAGGGAGAGACCCAGTACTTC
TRBJ2-5	TRBV4-1	TRBD1	-	CASSQPGQGALETQYF	TGCGCCAGCAGCCAACCGGGACAGGGGGCTCTGGAGACCCAGTACTTC
TRBJ1-2	TRBV2	-	few	CANLGGYYGYTF	TGTGCCAACCTAGGGGGATACTATGGCTACACCTTC
TRBJ1-2	TRBV5-1	TRBD1	-	CASSLAKNRGEISYGYTF	TGCGCCAGCAGCTTGGCGAAGAACAGGGGCGAAATATCCTATGGCTACACCTTC
TRBJ2-3	TRBV6-2/TRBV6-3	TRBD2	-	CASTPGGIKTYTQYF	TGTGCCAGCACCCCCGGGGGGATCAAGACTTATACGCAGTATTTT
TRBJ1-1	TRBV11-2	-	-	CASSLISGDTEAFF	TGTGCCAGCAGCTTAATCTCGGGGGATACTGAAGCTTTCTTT
TRBJ2-3	TRBV6-1	TRBD2	-	CASSETSGGVHADTQYF	TGTGCCAGCAGTGAGACTAGCGGGGGAGTTCATGCAGATACGCAGTATTTT
TRBJ2-1	TRBV27	TRBD2	once	CASSPISTSGGSNEQFF	TGTGCCAGCAGTCCAATCTCGACTAGCGGGGGAAGTAATGAGCAGTTCTTC
TRBJ2-4	TRBV1	-	once	CTSSQADWGQGKVQLAKNIQYF	TGCACCAGCAGCCAAGCAGATTGGGGACAGGGCAAAGTACAACTAGCCAAAAACATTCAGTACTTC
TRBJ1-3	TRBV10-2	-	once	CASSHKGGNTIYF	TGCGCCAGCAGTCATAAGGGGGGAAACACCATATATTTT
TRBJ1-2	TRBV9	-	-	CASSVGTTVNYGYTF	TGTGCCAGCAGCGTAGGGACAACTGTTAACTATGGCTACACCTTC
TRBJ2-2	TRBV7-6	TRBD1	once	CASSSAAGQGPGELFF	TGTGCCAGCAGCTCAGCCGCGGGACAGGGGCCCGGGGAGCTGTTTTTT
TRBJ1-6	TRBV4-1	TRBD1	-	CASSQAFSTGDSPLHF	TGCGCCAGCAGCCAAGCATTTTCGACAGGGGATTCACCCCTCCACTTT